This T cell receptor (beta chain) is from a study of post-analysis software for immune sequencing data. Ten or more counts support this clonotype. What it recognizes is unknown. Study-wide points: About 5 TRBV segments (TRBV5-6, TRBV5-1 and TRBV20-1 among them) occurred more frequently in patients than in controls. Controls' normalized Chao1 diversity significantly exceeded that of multiple sclerosis patients.

Unique molecular identifiers were carried by the TCR beta cDNA libraries. TCRdb itself ran the PCR reads through MiXCR, one entry per CDR3 protein. The repertoire has over 150,000 distinct CDR3 sequences, 25% to 35% of them found once; the top ten carry approximately 1.4%. The germline CDR1 and CDR2 sequences are SGHVS and FNYEAQ. The CDR3 has 20 residues. Trimming removed 1 base from V and 0 bases from J; junction bases left unmatched: 14. The genes are TRBV7-6 and TRBJ2-1; 8 bases map to TRBD2. The sequence came from a girl aged 10-17 years with multiple sclerosis. Sequenced input: blood. The CDR3 reads CASSLGAGREAAVSYNEQFF. CDR3 nucleotides: TGTGCCAGCAGCTTAGGGGCTGGGCGGGAGGCAGCGGTCTCCTACAATGAGCAGTTCTTC.